This T cell receptor (beta chain) was identified in a study of shared clonotypes between healthy human individuals. Study-wide background: Donors had three CD4 naive, three CD4 memory, two CD8 naive and one CD8 memory plate apiece. General study findings and limits: The study found lower generation probabilities in non-shared clonotypes than in those shared by all four donors. Since donors were few, the genetic and exposure-history diversity represented was limited.

It was CD45RO-negative cells, positively selected for CCR7, that made up naive CD8 cells, with terminally differentiated effector memory CD45RA+ cells excluded. The sample holds one count of this clone. Its cognate antigen is unknown. Some clones are missing from TCRdb's copy, which holds only in-frame ones; the method was immunoSEQ multiplex PCR. The repertoire consists of roughly 2.1 million clones, with about 93% occurring once and the leading ten covering 1.5% to 2%. The ends lost 8 bases at V and 11 bases at J; junction bases unmatched: 14. This CDR3 region has 14 residues. CDR1 MNHNY and CDR2 SVGAGI come from the germline V gene (reference sequence).

The rearrangement links TRBV6-6 to TRBJ2-5; 10 nucleotides line up with TRBD1. The TCR comes from a man aged 18-30 years in good health. Some clones in this sample may be carry-over from other donors' samples. Sequencing was done on a sample of naive CD8+ T cells from PBMCs. In DNA form, the CDR3 reads TGTGCCAGCGGGGGGGACAGGGGCCCGAGAAAGCAGTACTTC. Its protein product is CASGGDRGPRKQYF.